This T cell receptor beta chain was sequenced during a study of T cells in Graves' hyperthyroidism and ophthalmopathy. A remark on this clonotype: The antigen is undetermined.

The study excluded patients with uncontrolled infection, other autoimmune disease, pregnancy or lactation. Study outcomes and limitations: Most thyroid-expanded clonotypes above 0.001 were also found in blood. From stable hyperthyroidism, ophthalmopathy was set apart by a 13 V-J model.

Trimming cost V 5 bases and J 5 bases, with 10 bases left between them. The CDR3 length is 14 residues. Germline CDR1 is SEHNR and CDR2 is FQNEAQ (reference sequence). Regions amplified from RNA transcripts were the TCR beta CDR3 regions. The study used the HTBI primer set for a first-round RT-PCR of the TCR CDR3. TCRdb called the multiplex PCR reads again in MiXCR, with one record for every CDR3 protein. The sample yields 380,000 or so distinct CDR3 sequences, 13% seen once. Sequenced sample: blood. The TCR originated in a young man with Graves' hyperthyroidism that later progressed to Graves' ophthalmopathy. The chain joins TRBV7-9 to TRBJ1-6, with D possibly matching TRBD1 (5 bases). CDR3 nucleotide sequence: TGTGCCAGCAGCGCAGGGACGGATAATTCACCCCTCCACTTT. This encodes CASSAGTDNSPLHF.